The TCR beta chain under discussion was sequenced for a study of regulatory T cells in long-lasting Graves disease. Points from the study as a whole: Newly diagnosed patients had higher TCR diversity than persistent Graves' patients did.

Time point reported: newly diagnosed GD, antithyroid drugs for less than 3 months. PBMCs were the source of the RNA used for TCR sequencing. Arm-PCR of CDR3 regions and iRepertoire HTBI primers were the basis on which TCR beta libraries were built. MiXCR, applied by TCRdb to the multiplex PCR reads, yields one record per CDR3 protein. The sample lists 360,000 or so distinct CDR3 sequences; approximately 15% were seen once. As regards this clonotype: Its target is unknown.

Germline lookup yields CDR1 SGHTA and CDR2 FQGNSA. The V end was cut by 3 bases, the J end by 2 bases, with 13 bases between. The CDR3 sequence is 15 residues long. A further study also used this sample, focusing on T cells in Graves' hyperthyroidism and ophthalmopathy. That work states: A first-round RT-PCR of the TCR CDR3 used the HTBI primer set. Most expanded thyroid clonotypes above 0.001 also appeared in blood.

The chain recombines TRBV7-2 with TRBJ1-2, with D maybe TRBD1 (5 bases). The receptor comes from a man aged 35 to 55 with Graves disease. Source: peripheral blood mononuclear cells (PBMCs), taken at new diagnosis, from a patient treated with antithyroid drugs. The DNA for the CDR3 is TGTGCCAGCAGCTTCGATCGGGACGTAAACTATGGCTACACCTTC. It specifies CASSFDRDVNYGYTF. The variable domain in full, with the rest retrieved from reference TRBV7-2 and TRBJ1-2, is GAGVSQSPSNKVTEKGKDVELRCDPISGHTALYWYRQSLGQGLEFLIYFQGNSAPDKSGLPSDRFSAERTGGSVSTLTIQRTQQEDSAVYLCASSFDRDVNYGYTFGSGTRLTVV.